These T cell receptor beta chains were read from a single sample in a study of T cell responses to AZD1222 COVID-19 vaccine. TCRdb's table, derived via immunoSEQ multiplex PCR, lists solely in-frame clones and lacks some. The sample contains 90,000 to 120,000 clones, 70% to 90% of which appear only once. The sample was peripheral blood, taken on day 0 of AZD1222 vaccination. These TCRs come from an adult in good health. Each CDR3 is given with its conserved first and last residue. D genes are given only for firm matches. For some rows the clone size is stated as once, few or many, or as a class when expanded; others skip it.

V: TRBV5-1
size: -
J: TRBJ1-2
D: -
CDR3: CASSLEAVNYGYTF
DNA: TGCGCCAGCAGCTTGGAGGCGGTCAACTATGGCTACACCTTC

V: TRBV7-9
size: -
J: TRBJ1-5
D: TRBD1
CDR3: CASSRQGLQPQHF
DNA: TGTGCCAGCAGTCGACAGGGGCTACAGCCCCAGCATTTT

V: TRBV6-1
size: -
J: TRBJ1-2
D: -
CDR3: CASSEIGVVGNYGYTF
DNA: TGTGCCAGCAGTGAAATCGGGGTCGTGGGGAACTATGGCTACACCTTC

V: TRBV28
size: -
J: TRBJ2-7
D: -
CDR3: CASVSRYEQYF
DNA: TGTGCCAGCGTAAGCCGGTACGAGCAGTACTTC

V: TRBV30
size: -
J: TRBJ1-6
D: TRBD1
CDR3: CALTGGLRSPLHF
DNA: TGTGCCTTAACAGGGGGCCTGCGTTCACCCCTCCACTTT

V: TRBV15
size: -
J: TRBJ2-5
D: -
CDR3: CATSTGRPYQETQYF
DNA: TGTGCCACCAGCACCGGACGGCCGTACCAAGAGACCCAGTACTTC

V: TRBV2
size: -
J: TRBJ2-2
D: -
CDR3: CARGAGASTGELFF
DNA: TGTGCCAGGGGGGCGGGGGCGTCCACCGGGGAGCTGTTTTTT

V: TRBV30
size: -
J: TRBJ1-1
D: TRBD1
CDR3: CAWSTRTGLETEAFF
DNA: TGTGCCTGGAGTACTCGGACAGGGTTGGAGACTGAAGCTTTCTTT

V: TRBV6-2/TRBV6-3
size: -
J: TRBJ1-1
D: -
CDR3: CASSYAPAASEAFF
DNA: TGTGCCAGCAGTTACGCCCCGGCAGCTTCTGAAGCTTTCTTT

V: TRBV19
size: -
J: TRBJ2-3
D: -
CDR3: CASSIRPQGDTQYF
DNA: TGTGCCAGTAGTATCCGGCCTCAGGGGGATACGCAGTATTTT

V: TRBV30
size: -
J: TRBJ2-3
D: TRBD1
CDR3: CAWSVKGQGTDTQYF
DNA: TGTGCCTGGAGTGTAAAGGGACAGGGGACAGATACGCAGTATTTT

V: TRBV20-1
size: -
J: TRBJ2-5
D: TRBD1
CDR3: CSASGRTGVETQYF
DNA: TGCAGTGCTAGTGGCAGGACAGGGGTTGAGACCCAGTACTTC

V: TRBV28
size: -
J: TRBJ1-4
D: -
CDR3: CASSLYSPRTEKLFF
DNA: TGTGCCAGCAGTTTATACTCCCCAAGGACTGAAAAACTGTTTTTT

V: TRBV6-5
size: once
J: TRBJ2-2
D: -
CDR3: CASSYSMATNTGELFF
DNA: TGTGCCAGCAGTTACTCGATGGCTACGAACACCGGGGAGCTGTTTTTT

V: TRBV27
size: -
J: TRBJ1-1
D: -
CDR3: CASSLGHPNTEAFF
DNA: TGTGCCAGCAGTTTAGGACACCCGAACACTGAAGCTTTCTTT

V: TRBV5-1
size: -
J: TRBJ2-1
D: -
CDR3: CASSLQGPTEEQFF
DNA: TGCGCCAGCAGCTTACAGGGCCCCACCGAAGAGCAGTTCTTC

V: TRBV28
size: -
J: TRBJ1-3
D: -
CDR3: CASSSIPQPGPGNTIYF
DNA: TGTGCCAGCAGTTCGATACCCCAACCAGGTCCTGGAAACACCATATATTTT

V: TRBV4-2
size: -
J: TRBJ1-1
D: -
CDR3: CASSQGSGVGTEAFF
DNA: TGTGCCAGCAGCCAAGGGTCAGGGGTGGGCACTGAAGCTTTCTTT

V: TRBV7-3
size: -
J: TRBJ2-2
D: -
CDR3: CASSLNPGSGELFF
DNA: TGTGCCAGCAGCTTAAATCCAGGGTCCGGGGAGCTGTTTTTT

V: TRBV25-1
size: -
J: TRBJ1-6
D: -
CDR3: CASSATGLQNSPLHF
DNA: TGTGCCAGCAGTGCTACGGGACTCCAAAATTCACCCCTCCACTTT

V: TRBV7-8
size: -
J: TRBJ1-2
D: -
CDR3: CASSHRDRLRYGYTF
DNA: TGTGCCAGCAGCCACCGAGACAGGTTACGCTATGGCTACACCTTC

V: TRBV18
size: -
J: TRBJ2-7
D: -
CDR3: CASSLTTYEQYF
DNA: TGTGCCAGCTCACTCACAACCTACGAGCAGTACTTC

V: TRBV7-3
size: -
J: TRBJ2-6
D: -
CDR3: CASSRRDTPSGANVLTF
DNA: TGTGCCAGCAGCCGCCGGGACACGCCATCCGGGGCCAACGTCCTGACTTTC

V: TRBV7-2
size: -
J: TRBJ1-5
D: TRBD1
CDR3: CASSWTGGDQPQHF
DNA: TGTGCCAGCAGCTGGACAGGGGGGGATCAGCCCCAGCATTTT

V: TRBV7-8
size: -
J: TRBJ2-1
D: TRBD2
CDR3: CASSLAGGGRGEQFF
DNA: TGTGCCAGCAGCTTAGCGGGCGGGGGGCGCGGTGAGCAGTTCTTC

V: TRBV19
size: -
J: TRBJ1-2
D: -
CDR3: CASRSVNYGYTF
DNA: TGTGCCAGTAGGTCGGTTAACTATGGCTACACCTTC

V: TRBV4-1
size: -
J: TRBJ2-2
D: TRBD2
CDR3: CASSQASGTNTGELFF
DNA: TGCGCCAGCAGCCAGGCTAGCGGGACGAACACCGGGGAGCTGTTTTTT

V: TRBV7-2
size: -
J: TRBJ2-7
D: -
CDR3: CASSPEGYEQYF
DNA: TGTGCCAGCAGCCCCGAGGGGTACGAGCAGTACTTC

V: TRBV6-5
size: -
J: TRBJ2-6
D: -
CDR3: CASRPARSGANVLTF
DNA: TGTGCCAGCAGGCCCGCCCGATCTGGGGCCAACGTCCTGACTTTC

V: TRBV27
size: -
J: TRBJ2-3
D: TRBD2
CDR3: CASSLARAGGPSDTQYF
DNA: TGTGCCAGCAGTTTAGCCCGCGCGGGAGGGCCCTCAGATACGCAGTATTTT

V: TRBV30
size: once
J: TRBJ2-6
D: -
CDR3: CAWNAGANVLTF
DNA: TGTGCCTGGAACGCTGGGGCCAACGTCCTGACTTTC

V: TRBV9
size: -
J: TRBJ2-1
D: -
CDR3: CASSVVPNEQFF
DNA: TGTGCCAGCAGCGTAGTGCCCAATGAGCAGTTCTTC

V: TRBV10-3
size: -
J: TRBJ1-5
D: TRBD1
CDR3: CAISRDSDQPQHF
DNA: TGTGCCATCAGCCGGGACAGTGACCAGCCCCAGCATTTT

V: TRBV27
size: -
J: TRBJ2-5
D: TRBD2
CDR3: CASSSPLGGSQETQYF
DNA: TGTGCCAGCAGTTCCCCATTGGGCGGGAGTCAAGAGACCCAGTACTTC

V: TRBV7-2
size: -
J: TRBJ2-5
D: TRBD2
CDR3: CASSLERGETQYF
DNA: TGTGCCAGCAGCTTGGAGCGGGGCGAGACCCAGTACTTC

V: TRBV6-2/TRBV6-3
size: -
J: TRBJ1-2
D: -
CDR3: CASSFYRSLNYGYTF
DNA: TGTGCCAGCAGTTTCTACAGGTCCCTTAACTATGGCTACACCTTC

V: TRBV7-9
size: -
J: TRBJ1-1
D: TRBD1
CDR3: CASSLDLGQGGVEAFF
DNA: TGTGCCAGCAGCTTAGATCTGGGACAGGGGGGCGTTGAAGCTTTCTTT

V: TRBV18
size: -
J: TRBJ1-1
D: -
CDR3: CASSPRAIDTEAFF
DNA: TGTGCCAGCTCACCACGGGCAATTGACACTGAAGCTTTCTTT

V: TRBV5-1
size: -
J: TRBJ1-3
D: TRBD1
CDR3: CASRLGQVENTIYF
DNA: TGCGCCAGCAGGCTTGGACAGGTTGAAAACACCATATATTTT

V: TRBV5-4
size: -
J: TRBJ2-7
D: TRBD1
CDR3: CASSGRDRGALYF
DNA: TGTGCCAGCAGCGGTCGGGACAGGGGCGCATTGTACTTC

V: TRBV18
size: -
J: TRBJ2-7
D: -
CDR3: CASSPSHPYEQYF
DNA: TGTGCCAGCTCACCAAGCCACCCCTACGAGCAGTACTTC

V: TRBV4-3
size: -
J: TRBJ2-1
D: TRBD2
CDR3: CASSQERGTSNRNEQFF
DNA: TGCGCCAGCAGCCAAGAGAGGGGGACTAGTAATAGGAATGAGCAGTTCTTC

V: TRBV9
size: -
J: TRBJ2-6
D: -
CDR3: CASSFTHSGANVLTF
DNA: TGTGCCAGCAGCTTTACTCACTCTGGGGCCAACGTCCTGACTTTC

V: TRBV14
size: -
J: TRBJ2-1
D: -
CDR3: CASSQDFGGSSYNEQFF
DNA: TGTGCCAGCAGCCAAGATTTCGGCGGAAGCTCCTACAATGAGCAGTTCTTC

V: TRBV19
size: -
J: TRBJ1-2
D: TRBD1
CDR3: CASSIQEDRWRGYTF
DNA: TGTGCCAGTAGTATACAGGAGGACAGGTGGCGTGGCTACACCTTC

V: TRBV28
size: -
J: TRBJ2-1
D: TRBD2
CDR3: CASSLDGLAGVYNEQFF
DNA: TGTGCCAGCAGTTTGGACGGACTAGCGGGGGTCTACAATGAGCAGTTCTTC

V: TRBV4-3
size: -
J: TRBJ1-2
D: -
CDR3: CASRDASISYGYTF
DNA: TGCGCCAGCAGGGACGCTTCGATCTCCTATGGCTACACCTTC

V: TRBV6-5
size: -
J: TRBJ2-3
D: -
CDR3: CASQPGGTDTQYF
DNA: TGTGCCAGCCAGCCGGGGGGCACAGATACGCAGTATTTT

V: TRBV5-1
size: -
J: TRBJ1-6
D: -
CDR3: CASSLGYIAGSPLHF
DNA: TGCGCCAGCAGCTTGGGATACATAGCTGGTTCACCCCTCCACTTT

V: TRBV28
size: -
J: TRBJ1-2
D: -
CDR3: CASSLVLGAYGYTF
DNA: TGTGCCAGCAGTTTAGTCTTGGGGGCCTATGGCTACACCTTC

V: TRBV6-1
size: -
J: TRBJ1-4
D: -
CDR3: CASSESPGSNEKLFF
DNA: TGTGCCAGCAGTGAAAGCCCAGGATCTAATGAAAAACTGTTTTTT

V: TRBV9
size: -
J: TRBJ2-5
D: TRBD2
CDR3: CASSDGLAGGHLETQYF
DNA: TGTGCCAGCAGCGATGGACTAGCGGGAGGGCACCTAGAGACCCAGTACTTC